This TCR beta chain emerged from a study of blood T cell repertoires in COVID-19. The wider study: The United States, Italy and Spain provided the acute and convalescent COVID-19 samples. T cells, B-cell-depleted T cells, or PBMCs supplied cDNA or gDNA.

The germline V and J ends were trimmed by 4 bases and 3 bases, with 15 bases remaining between them. CDR1 SGHDT and CDR2 YYEEEE come from the germline V gene. The CDR3 sequence is 15 residues long. As originally analysed: Cell counts per sample came from amplifying reference gene primers. Produced via immunoSEQ multiplex PCR; TCRdb's table is partial and in-frame only. The V and J calls and the clone size are those of that table, but D and trimming were determined from the DNA. The sample includes some 140,000 clones, roughly 80% of them seen just once. The sequence was obtained from a woman aged 55-70 years with acute or convalescent COVID-19. The chain is built from TRBV5-6 and TRBJ2-3, with D tentatively TRBD2 (5 bases). Source material: peripheral blood. CDR3 protein: CASSLPAGRTDTQYF. Written as DNA, the CDR3 is TGTGCCAGCAGCCTACCGGCGGGCAGGACAGATACGCAGTATTTT. The variable domain in full, completed from reference TRBV5-6 and TRBJ2-3, reads DAGVTQSPTHLIKTRGQQVTLRCSPKSGHDTVSWYQQALGQGPQFIFQYYEEEERQRGNFPDRFSGHQFPNYSSELNVNALLLGDSALYLCASSLPAGRTDTQYFGPGTRLTVL.